This T cell receptor (beta chain) was profiled in a study of cytotoxic CD8 clonotypes in ibrutinib-treated CLL. The CDR3 spans 13 residues. V was shortened by 4 bases and J by 9 bases, with 16 bases between the two germline ends. Germline loops: CDR1 SGHRS, CDR2 YFSETQ. Data came from immunoSEQ multiplex PCR; TCRdb stores just in-frame clones and leaves some out. Among fewer than 35,000 clones listed, approximately 69% were seen once. Sequences were derived from PBMCs, sampled before ibrutinib treatment. The chain uses TRBV5-1 and TRBJ1-1; tentative D call: TRBD1 (5 bases). The clonotype was recovered from a human donor with chronic lymphocytic leukemia. The CDR3 nucleotides read TGCGCCAGCAGCCCTACAACAGACAGTAAAGCTTTCTTT. This codes for CASSPTTDSKAFF.